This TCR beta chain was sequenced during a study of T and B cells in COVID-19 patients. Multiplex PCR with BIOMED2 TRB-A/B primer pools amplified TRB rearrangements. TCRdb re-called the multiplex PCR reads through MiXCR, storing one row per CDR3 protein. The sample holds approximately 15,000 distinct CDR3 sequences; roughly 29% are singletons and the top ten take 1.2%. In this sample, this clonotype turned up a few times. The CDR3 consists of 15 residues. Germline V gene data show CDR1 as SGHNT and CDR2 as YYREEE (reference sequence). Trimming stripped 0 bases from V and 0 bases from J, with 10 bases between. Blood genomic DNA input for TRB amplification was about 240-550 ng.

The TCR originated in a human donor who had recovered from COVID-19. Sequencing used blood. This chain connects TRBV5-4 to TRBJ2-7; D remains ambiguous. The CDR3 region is CASSLVGLYSYEQYF. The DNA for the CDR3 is TGTGCCAGCAGCTTGGTTGGGCTATACTCCTACGAGCAGTACTTC. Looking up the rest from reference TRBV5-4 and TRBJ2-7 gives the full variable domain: ETGVTQSPTHLIKTRGQQVTLRCSSQSGHNTVSWYQQALGQGPQFIFQYYREEENGRGNFPPRFSGLQFPNYSSELNVNALELDDSALYLCASSLVGLYSYEQYFGPGTRLTVT.